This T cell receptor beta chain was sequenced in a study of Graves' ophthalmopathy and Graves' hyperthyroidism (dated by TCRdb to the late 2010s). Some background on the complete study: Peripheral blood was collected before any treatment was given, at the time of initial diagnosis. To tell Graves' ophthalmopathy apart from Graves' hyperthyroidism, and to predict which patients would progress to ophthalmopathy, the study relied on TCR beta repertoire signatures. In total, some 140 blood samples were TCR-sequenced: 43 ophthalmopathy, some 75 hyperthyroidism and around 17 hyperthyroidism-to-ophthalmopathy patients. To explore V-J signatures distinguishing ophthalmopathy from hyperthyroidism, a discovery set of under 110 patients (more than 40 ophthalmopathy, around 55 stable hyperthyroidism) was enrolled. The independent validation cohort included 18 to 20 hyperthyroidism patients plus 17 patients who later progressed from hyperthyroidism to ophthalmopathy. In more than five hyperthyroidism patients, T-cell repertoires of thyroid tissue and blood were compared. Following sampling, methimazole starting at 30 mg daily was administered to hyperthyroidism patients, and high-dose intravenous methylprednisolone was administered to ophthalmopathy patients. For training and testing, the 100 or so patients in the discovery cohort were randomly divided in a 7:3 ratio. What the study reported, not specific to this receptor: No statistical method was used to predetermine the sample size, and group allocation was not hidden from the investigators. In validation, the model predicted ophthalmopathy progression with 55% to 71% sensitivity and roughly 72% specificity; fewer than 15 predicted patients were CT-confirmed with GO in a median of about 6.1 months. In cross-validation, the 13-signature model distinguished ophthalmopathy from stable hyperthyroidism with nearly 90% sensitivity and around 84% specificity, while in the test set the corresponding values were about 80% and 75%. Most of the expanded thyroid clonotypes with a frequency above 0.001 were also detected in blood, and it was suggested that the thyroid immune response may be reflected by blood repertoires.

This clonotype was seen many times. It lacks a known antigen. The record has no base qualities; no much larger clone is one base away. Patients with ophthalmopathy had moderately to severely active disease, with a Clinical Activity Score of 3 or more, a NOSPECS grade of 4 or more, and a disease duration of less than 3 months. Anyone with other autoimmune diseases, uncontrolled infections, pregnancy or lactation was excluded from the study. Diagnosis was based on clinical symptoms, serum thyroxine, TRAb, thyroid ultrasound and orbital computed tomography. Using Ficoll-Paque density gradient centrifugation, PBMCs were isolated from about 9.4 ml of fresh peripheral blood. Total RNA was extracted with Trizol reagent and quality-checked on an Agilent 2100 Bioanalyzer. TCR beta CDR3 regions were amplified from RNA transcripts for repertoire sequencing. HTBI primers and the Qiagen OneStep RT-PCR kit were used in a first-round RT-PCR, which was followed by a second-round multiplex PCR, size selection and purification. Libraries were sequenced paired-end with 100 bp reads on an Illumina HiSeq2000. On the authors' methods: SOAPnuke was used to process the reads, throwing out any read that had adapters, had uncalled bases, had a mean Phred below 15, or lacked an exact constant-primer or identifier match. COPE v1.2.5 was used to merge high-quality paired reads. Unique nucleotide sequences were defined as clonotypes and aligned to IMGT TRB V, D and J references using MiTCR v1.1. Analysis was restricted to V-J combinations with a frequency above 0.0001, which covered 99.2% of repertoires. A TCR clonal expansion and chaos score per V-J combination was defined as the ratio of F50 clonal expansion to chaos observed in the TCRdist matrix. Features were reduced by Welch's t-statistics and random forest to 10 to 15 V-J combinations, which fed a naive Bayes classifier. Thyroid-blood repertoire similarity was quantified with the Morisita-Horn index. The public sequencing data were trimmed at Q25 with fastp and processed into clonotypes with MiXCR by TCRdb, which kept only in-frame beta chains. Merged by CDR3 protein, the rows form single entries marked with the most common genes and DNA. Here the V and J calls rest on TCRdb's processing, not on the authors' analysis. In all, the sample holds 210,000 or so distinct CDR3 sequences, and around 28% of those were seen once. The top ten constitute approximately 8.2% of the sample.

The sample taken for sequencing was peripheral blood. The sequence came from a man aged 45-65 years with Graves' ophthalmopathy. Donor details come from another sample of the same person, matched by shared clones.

The nucleotide sequence is TGTGCCACCAGCAGAGAAACGTCTGGCTACACCTTC. Its translation reads: CATSRETSGYTF. Here the chain combines TRBV15 and TRBJ1-2, with the D segment identity uncertain. CDR1 LNHNV and CDR2 YYDKDF were looked up in the germline V gene (reference sequence). V is pared back by 0 bases and J by 7 bases, with 6 bases lying between the germline termini. The CDR3 starts with the cysteine, ends with the phenylalanine, and has 12 residues. The DNA shown is the 36-base CDR3, in frame from base 1.